The clone carrying this T cell receptor beta chain was detected once. Generated by immunoSEQ multiplex PCR, the TCRdb table keeps only in-frame clones and is missing some. The repertoire holds about 120,000 clones, with 80% to 95% as singletons. These data come from a study of control samples from healthy donors and cancer patients. V shed 4 bases and J 3 bases; nucleotides not matched to a gene: 7. The CDR3 has 17 residues. Germline V CDR1 and CDR2: WSHSY, SAAADI. The TCR sequence derives from a man aged 35 to 55 in good health. The material sequenced was blood. This sequence joins TRBV10-2 and TRBJ2-1; 12 positions agree with TRBD2. CDR3 DNA sequence: TGCGCCAGCAGTGGTTCGACTAGCGGGGGCCGCTACAATGAGCAGTTCTTC. It translates to CASSGSTSGGRYNEQFF.